These 17 T cell receptor beta chains share one sample of origin, sequenced in a study of cytomegalovirus exposure and HLA in healthy donors. The PCR was carried out with 60 Vbeta primers and 13 Jbeta primers. Only in-frame clones appear in the TCRdb table, and some are missing; sequencing was by immunoSEQ multiplex PCR. The sample holds approximately 88,000 clones, about 80% seen once. What was sequenced was PBMCs. Every receptor here comes from a man aged 25-45 years in good health and CMV-seropositive.

The chain joins TRBV5-1 to TRBJ2-1, with 10 bases lining up with TRBD2. CDR3 size: 15 residues. Germline V gene lookup returns CDR1 SGHRS and CDR2 YFSETQ. Losses at the gene ends were 2 bases for V and 7 bases for J; bases not matched to a gene: 6. CDR3: CASSFSGRAINEQFF. CDR3 sequence (DNA): TGCGCCAGCAGCTTCAGCGGGAGGGCCATAAATGAGCAGTTCTTC.

The genes are TRBV19 and TRBJ1-5, with TRBD1 matching 8 bases. The CDR3 sequence is 15 residues long. CDR1 is LNHDA, CDR2 SQIVND, per germline (reference sequence). V trimming: 5 bases; J trimming: 2 bases; junction bases outside the gene matches: 5. This chain's CDR3 is CASSGTGGGNQPQHF. CDR3 nucleotides: TGTGCCAGTAGTGGAACAGGGGGAGGCAATCAGCCCCAGCATTTT.

This clone showed up just a few times. The chain links TRBV2 to TRBJ2-1; 11 bases line up with TRBD2. Germline-derived CDR1 and CDR2 are SNHLY and FYNNEI. Trimming removed 4 bases from V and 12 bases from J; junction bases left unmatched: 8. CDR3 length: 14 residues. The CDR3 sequence: CASSGLAGGIGQFF. The CDR3, as DNA: TGTGCCAGCAGTGGTCTAGCGGGGGGAATCGGGCAGTTCTTC.

The chain has TRBV27 and TRBJ2-1; perhaps TRBD1 as D (5 bases). The ends were cut back, 5 bases at V and 1 base at J, with 9 bases in the middle. The CDR3 loop spans 14 amino acids. Looked up from germline, CDR1 is MNHEY and CDR2 is SMNVEV (reference sequence). This CDR3 reads CASSTTESYNEQFF. The DNA of the CDR3 is TGTGCCAGCAGTACGACAGAATCCTACAATGAGCAGTTCTTC.

The chain employs TRBV5-1 and TRBJ2-7, with a weak D call TRBD2 (5 bases). CDR3 length equals 14 residues. In germline, CDR1 is SGHRS, CDR2 YFSETQ. V lost 1 base and J 0 bases, leaving 8 bases between the germline ends. The CDR3 nucleotides read TGCGCCAGCAGCTTGACGGGGTCCTCCTACGAGCAGTACGTC. Protein: CASSLTGSSYEQYV.

A remark on this clone: This CDR3 is also generated by other DNA sequences in the sample. V is TRBV5-1 and J is TRBJ1-1, with 9 positions matching TRBD1. The germline V gene has CDR1 SGHRS and CDR2 YFSETQ. This CDR3 contains 15 residues. With 4 bases clipped from V and 5 bases from J, the junction kept 9 bases outside the gene matches. CDR3: CASSLGQGLETEAFF. CDR3 sequence (DNA): TGCGCCAGCAGCCTGGGACAGGGATTGGAAACTGAAGCTTTCTTT.

This chain uses TRBV7-3 with TRBJ2-3, with D possibly being TRBD2 (5 bases). The CDR3 is made up of 14 amino acids. Germline CDR1 is SGHTA and CDR2 is FQGTGA. V was clipped by 0 bases and J by 5 bases, with 9 bases between them. The CDR3 DNA reads as TGTGCCAGCAGCTTAACTGGAGGTCGAGATACGCAGTATTTT. Its translation: CASSLTGGRDTQYF.

The V call is TRBV5-1, the J call TRBJ2-5, with D unclear. Trimming took off 4 bases at V and 9 bases at J, with 16 bases between the two ends. The CDR3 runs 13 residues. The germline CDR1 and CDR2 sequences are SGHRS and YFSETQ. The chain's CDR3 is CASSAQSGSAQYF. CDR3 DNA: TGCGCCAGCAGCGCGCAGTCCGGGTCCGCCCAGTACTTC.

The V call is TRBV7-2, the J call TRBJ2-3; 8 nucleotides align to TRBD2. CDR1 and CDR2 from the germline V gene are SGHTA and FQGNSA. The CDR3 is 15 residues long. J lost 5 bases, V lost 1 base, and 5 bases had no gene match. The CDR3 DNA is TGTGCCAGCAGCTTAGGTCCGGGAGGGCAAGATACGCAGTATTTT. This encodes CASSLGPGGQDTQYF.

This clone appeared a single time. The chain has TRBV28 and TRBJ2-1; maybe TRBD2 (6 bases). This CDR3 is 14 amino acids long. Deletions cut 7 bases from V and 4 bases from J, with 14 bases between. CDR1 MDHEN and CDR2 SYDVKM come from the germline V gene. CDR3 loop: CASTTSGLYNEQFF. The CDR3 DNA reads TGTGCCAGCACTACCTCGGGACTGTACAATGAGCAGTTCTTC.

The chain uses TRBV29-1 and TRBJ2-5; 8 bases match TRBD2. The CDR3 length is 16 residues. Germline CDR1 SQVTM, CDR2 ANQGSEA. V dropped 0 bases and J dropped 6; count of bases not matched to a gene: 12. As DNA, the CDR3 is TGCAGCGTTGAAGATCGGAGGACGAGCGGGAGAAAGACCCAGTACTTC. Protein sequence: CSVEDRRTSGRKTQYF.

To note about this clone: This sample includes further DNA sequences coding for the same CDR3. The chain links TRBV7-2 to TRBJ2-7, with 8 nucleotides matching TRBD2. The CDR3 contains 15 residues. The trim removed 5 bases at V and 0 bases at J, leaving 6 bases unmatched. Germline V gives CDR1 SGHTA, CDR2 FQGNSA. CDR3 in DNA: TGTGCCAGCAGCCTCAGCGGGGGAAGCTCCTACGAGCAGTACTTC. Translating gives CASSLSGGSSYEQYF.

The chain carries TRBV30 and TRBJ1-3; 10 bases are a match to TRBD1. The germline gives CDR1 GTSNPN, CDR2 SVGIG (reference sequence). The CDR3 runs 17 residues. V gave up 3 bases and J gave up 2 bases; unmatched junction bases: 10. The CDR3 sequence is CAWRIAWDRGAGNTIYF. CDR3 nucleotide sequence: TGTGCCTGGAGGATCGCGTGGGACAGGGGCGCTGGAAACACCATATATTTT.

This clone has just a few counts. This chain joins TRBV14 and TRBJ2-5, with 8 bases that match TRBD1. Germline V lookup: CDR1 SGHDN, CDR2 FVKESK. CDR3 length: 13 amino acids. Trimming at V came to 3 bases and at J to 5 bases, leaving 2 bases not matched to a gene. CDR3 in amino acids: CASSQRQGETQYF. The CDR3 DNA sequence: TGTGCCAGCAGCCAGAGACAGGGGGAGACCCAGTACTTC.

V gene TRBV28 combines with J gene TRBJ2-1, with D perhaps matching TRBD2 (6 bases). The CDR3 spans 16 residues. Germline V lookup: CDR1 MDHEN, CDR2 SYDVKM. Trimming cost V 4 bases and J 7 bases, with 20 bases left between them. The CDR3 sequence is CASSSLGSGGQNEQFF. CDR3 bases: TGTGCCAGCAGTTCCCTCGGCTCCGGGGGTCAAAATGAGCAGTTCTTC.

V is TRBV28 and J is TRBJ2-7; 8 bases match TRBD1. V trimming: 3 bases; J trimming: 5 bases; junction bases outside the gene matches: 3. CDR3 length: 13 residues. In germline, CDR1 is MDHEN, CDR2 SYDVKM. This CDR3 is CASSFSDRDEQYF. CDR3 coding DNA: TGTGCCAGCAGTTTTTCGGACAGGGACGAGCAGTACTTC.

The CDR3 sequence: CASGRDRNQPQHF. The CDR3 DNA reads as TGTGCCAGTGGCCGGGACAGAAATCAGCCCCAGCATTTT. V gene TRBV19 combines with J gene TRBJ1-5; TRBD1 matches at 7 bases. CDR1 and CDR2 from the germline V gene are LNHDA and SQIVND (reference sequence). V lost 8 bases and J lost 4; bases outside the gene matches: 5. The CDR3 extends over 13 amino acids.